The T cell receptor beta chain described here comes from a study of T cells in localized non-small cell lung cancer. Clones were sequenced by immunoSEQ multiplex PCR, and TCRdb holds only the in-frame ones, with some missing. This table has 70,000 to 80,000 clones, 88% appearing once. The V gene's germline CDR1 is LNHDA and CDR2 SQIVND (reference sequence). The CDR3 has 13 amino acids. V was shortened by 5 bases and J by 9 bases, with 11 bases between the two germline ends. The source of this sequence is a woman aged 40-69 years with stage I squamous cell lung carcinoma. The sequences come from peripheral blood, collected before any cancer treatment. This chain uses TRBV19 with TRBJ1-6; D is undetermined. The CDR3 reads CASSPGIPSPLHF. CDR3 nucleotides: TGTGCCAGTAGTCCGGGGATTCCTTCACCCCTCCACTTT.